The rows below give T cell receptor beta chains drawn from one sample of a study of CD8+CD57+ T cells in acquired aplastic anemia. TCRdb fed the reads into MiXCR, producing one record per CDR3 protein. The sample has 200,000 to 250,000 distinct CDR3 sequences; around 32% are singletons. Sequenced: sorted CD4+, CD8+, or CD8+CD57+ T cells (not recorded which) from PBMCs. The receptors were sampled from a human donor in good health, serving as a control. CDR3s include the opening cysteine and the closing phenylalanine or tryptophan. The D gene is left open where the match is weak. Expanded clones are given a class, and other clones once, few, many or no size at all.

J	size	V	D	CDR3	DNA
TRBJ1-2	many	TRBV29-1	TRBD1	CSAGDRENYGYTF	TGCAGCGCCGGGGACAGGGAGAACTATGGCTACACCTTC
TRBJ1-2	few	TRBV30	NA	CAWRVVGDNYGYTF	TGTGCCTGGAGAGTGGTTGGGGACAACTATGGCTACACCTTC
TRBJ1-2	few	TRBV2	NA	CASSEGQLIYGYTF	TGTGCCAGCAGTGAAGGGCAGTTGATCTATGGCTACACCTTC
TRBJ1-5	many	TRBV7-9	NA	CASSLQGYNQPQHF	TGTGCCAGCAGTTTGCAGGGCTACAATCAGCCCCAGCATTTT
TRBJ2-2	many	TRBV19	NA	CASSGPGELFF	TGTGCCAGTAGTGGGCCCGGGGAGCTGTTTTTT
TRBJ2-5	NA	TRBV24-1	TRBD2	CATSDFGGETQYF	TGTGCCACCAGTGATTTCGGGGGGGAGACCCAGTACTTC
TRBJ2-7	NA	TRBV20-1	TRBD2	CSARLSGRALPYEQYF	TGCAGTGCTAGGCTTAGTGGGAGGGCCCTTCCCTACGAGCAGTACTTC
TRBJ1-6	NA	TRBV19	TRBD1	CASKEQGTNSPLHF	TGTGCCAGTAAAGAACAGGGGACGAATTCACCCCTCCACTTT
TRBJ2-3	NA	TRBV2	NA	CASAPNGDTQYF	TGTGCCAGCGCCCCCAATGGCGATACGCAGTATTTT
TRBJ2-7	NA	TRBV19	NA	CASSMAARAVEQYF	TGTGCCAGTAGTATGGCGGCCAGGGCAGTCGAGCAGTACTTC
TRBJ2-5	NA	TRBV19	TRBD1	CASRRTGDQETQYF	TGTGCCAGTAGACGGACAGGGGACCAAGAGACCCAGTACTTC
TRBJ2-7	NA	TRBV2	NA	CASSFSREYEQYF	TGTGCCAGCAGTTTTTCCAGGGAGTACGAGCAGTACTTC